These 23 T cell receptor beta chains share one sample of origin, sequenced in a study of blood T cells in healthy people across ages. A second roughly 6 to 12 cycle PCR used barcoded and J-beta primers. From the 5' RACE reads, TCRdb called clonotypes with MiXCR, one entry per CDR3 protein. The sample includes over 950,000 distinct CDR3 sequences, around 54% seen only once; the top ten take over 20%. Sequenced sample: blood. The receptors come from a woman aged 55-69 years in good health.

The genes are TRBV7-8 and TRBJ2-7, with 11 bases aligning to TRBD2. Germline CDR1 and CDR2: SGHVS and FQNEAQ. Germline trimming cut 5 bases from V and 6 bases from J; bases unmatched to any gene: 9. This CDR3 has 15 residues. CDR3 region: CASSPAGLAGPEQYF. The CDR3 DNA follows: TGTGCCAGCAGCCCAGCTGGACTAGCGGGCCCCGAGCAGTACTTC.

V usage is TRBV6-5 and J usage is TRBJ2-4; D is undetermined. The J call may not be correct, given that the DNA end is closer to TRBJ2-5. The CDR3 runs to 13 residues. Looked up from germline, CDR1 is MNHEY and CDR2 is SVGAGI. The CDR3 reads CASSYSGSETQYF. The CDR3 bases are TGTGCCAGCAGTTACTCTGGGTCAGAGACCCAGTACTTC.

This clonotype was seen more than once but under ten times. The V call is TRBV6-2 or TRBV6-3, the J call TRBJ2-3; D is uncertain. The V gene's germline CDR1 is MNHEY and CDR2 SVGEGT. Trimming took off 2 bases at V and 2 bases at J, with 5 bases between the two ends. CDR3 length equals 13 residues. CDR3 residues: CASSYRYTDTQYF. The DNA for the CDR3 is TGTGCCAGCAGTTACCGATACACAGATACGCAGTATTTT.

V usage is TRBV24-1 and J usage is TRBJ2-1; 12 bases fit TRBD2. Germline V gene lookup returns CDR1 KGHDR and CDR2 SFDVKD. This CDR3 spans 17 amino acids. The junction had 7 bases not matched to a gene; V was cut back by 0 bases and J by 8 bases. The CDR3 sequence: CATSDLRTSGIIDEQFF. The CDR3 DNA sequence: TGTGCCACCAGTGATTTGCGGACTAGCGGGATTATCGATGAGCAGTTCTTC.

The table lists this clonotype with a few counts. The rearrangement uses TRBV10-3 and TRBJ2-5; TRBD1 agrees at 8 bases. J lost 4 bases, V lost 4 bases, and 8 bases had no gene match. CDR1 ENHRY and CDR2 SYGVKD come from the germline V gene. The CDR3 contains 15 residues. The CDR3 DNA reads TGTGCCATCAGTGTGAAGGGACAGGTACGAGAGACCCAGTACTTC. This sequence encodes CAISVKGQVRETQYF.

V and J are TRBV28 and TRBJ2-7; no clear D. Per germline, CDR1 MDHEN and CDR2 SYDVKM. The CDR3 consists of 12 residues. V lost 6 bases and J lost 3, with 9 bases in between. CDR3 region: CASRSTNYEQYF. The CDR3 DNA follows: TGTGCCAGCAGGAGTACCAACTACGAGCAGTACTTC.

CDR3 protein: CASSLATGRTEAFF. The CDR3 nucleotides are TGTGCCAGCAGCTTAGCGACAGGACGCACTGAAGCTTTCTTT. This chain joins TRBV7-6 and TRBJ1-1; possible D gene TRBD1, 6 bases. Trimming cost V 0 bases and J 4 bases, with 9 bases left between them. The germline gives CDR1 SGHVS, CDR2 FNYEAQ. CDR3 length: 14 residues.

V is TRBV7-9 and J is TRBJ2-1; D is unresolved. V lost 4 bases and J lost 8, with 12 bases in between. Per the germline V gene, CDR1 is SEHNR and CDR2 is FQNEAQ (reference sequence). The CDR3 is 13 amino acids. The CDR3: CASSCTSWDEQFF. The CDR3 bases are TGTGCCAGCAGCTGTACGAGTTGGGATGAGCAGTTCTTC.

This clonotype was seen more than once but under ten times. The CDR3 DNA reads as TGTGCCATCAGTGAGTCTGTCACCTCTGGGGCCAACGTCCTGACTTTC. Translated: CAISESVTSGANVLTF. This chain connects TRBV10-3 to TRBJ2-6, with no clear D. V was clipped by 0 bases and J by 0 bases, with 6 bases between them. This CDR3 has 16 residues. CDR1 and CDR2 (germline): ENHRY, SYGVKD.

This clonotype was counted a few times. This rearrangement joins TRBV29-1 to TRBJ1-1; 8 bases agree with TRBD1. CDR3 length: 13 residues. V was clipped by 6 bases and J by 3 bases; unmatched bases: 6. In germline, CDR1 is SQVTM, CDR2 ANQGSEA. The CDR3 sequence is CSVNRGLHTEAFF. DNA of the CDR3: TGCAGCGTAAACAGGGGGTTACACACTGAAGCTTTCTTT.

This clonotype appeared a few times. The chain combines TRBV2 with TRBJ1-5; D unclear. The CDR3 runs to 13 residues. Trimming removed 7 bases from V and 6 bases from J, with 13 bases in between. CDR1 and CDR2 (germline): SNHLY, FYNNEI. The CDR3 coding sequence is TGTGCCAGCAACCCTCGGCGCGGTCAGCCCCAGCATTTT. This sequence encodes CASNPRRGQPQHF.

This clonotype was recorded many times. V and J are TRBV28 and TRBJ2-5; TRBD1 aligns across 8 bases. Germline V gives CDR1 MDHEN, CDR2 SYDVKM. This CDR3 is built from 14 residues. Trimming took 2 bases from V and 4 from J; bases not matched to a gene: 3. CDR3 DNA sequence: TGTGCCAGCAGTTTACAGGGGGCGCGAGAGACCCAGTACTTC. Its translation: CASSLQGARETQYF.

The DNA for the CDR3 is TGTGCCAGCAGTCTCCGGGACACCATCTACGAGCAGTACTTC. It codes for CASSLRDTIYEQYF. The genes are TRBV28 and TRBJ2-7; a weak D match, TRBD1 (6 bases). V shed 5 bases and J shed 3 bases, with 14 bases lying between them. The CDR3 sequence is 14 residues long. The V gene's germline CDR1 is MDHEN and CDR2 SYDVKM.

As to this clonotype: The DNA is omitted, as the CDR3 cannot be located on it reliably, and the CDR3 follows TCRdb's listing. The CDR3 reads CASSHIGDFGNEQFF. The chain carries TRBV7-2 and TRBJ2-1; the listed D gene, TRBD2, was not tested against the DNA. Per the germline V gene, CDR1 is SGHTA and CDR2 is FQGNSA. The CDR3 spans 15 amino acids, including both terminal residues.

V and J are TRBV5-6 and TRBJ2-1; 11 positions match TRBD2. V was clipped by 4 bases and J by 7 bases; unmatched bases: 19. The CDR3 loop spans 19 amino acids. CDR1 is SGHDT and CDR2 is YYEEEE in the germline V gene. The CDR3 DNA is TGTGCCAGCAGCCTGGAGTGGGGCGTACTAGCGGGAGTAAATAATGAGCAGTTCTTC. This codes for CASSLEWGVLAGVNNEQFF.

The rearrangement links TRBV7-9 to TRBJ2-1, with D tentatively TRBD1 or TRBD2 (5 bases each). The V end was cut by 6 bases, the J end by 6 bases, with 21 bases between. The CDR3 runs 16 residues. In germline, CDR1 is SEHNR, CDR2 FQNEAQ (reference sequence). The CDR3 loop is CASRSPPGTLCNEQFF. The DNA of the CDR3 is TGTGCCAGCAGGTCCCCCCCAGGGACCCTCTGCAATGAGCAGTTCTTC.

This chain joins TRBV20-1 and TRBJ1-5; TRBD1 might be the D (5 bases). Per the germline V gene, CDR1 is DFQATT and CDR2 is SNEGSKA (reference sequence). CDR3 size: 16 residues. Trimming shortened V by 0 bases and J by 1 base, and 13 bases separated the two germline ends. CDR3 in DNA: TGCAGTGCTAGAGATCCGGGGGGAGACAGCAATCAGCCCCAGCATTTT. Its protein product is CSARDPGGDSNQPQHF.

DNA of the CDR3: TGTGCCAGCGGACCTCCCGGGACAGCGTACAATGAGCAGTACTTC. Translated, it gives CASGPPGTAYNEQYF. The V call is TRBV7-9, the J call TRBJ2-1; 7 positions agree with TRBD1. The J call may be wrong; the DNA end is better matched by TRBJ2-7. This CDR3 comprises 15 residues. Germline assignment: CDR1 SEHNR and CDR2 FQNEAQ (reference sequence).

This chain links TRBV5-1 with TRBJ2-5; TRBD2 is a possible D gene (6 bases). CDR1 SGHRS and CDR2 YFSETQ come from the germline V gene. The CDR3 runs 16 residues. V was trimmed by 7 bases and J by 5 bases, leaving 24 bases between them. The DNA of the CDR3 is TGCGCCAGCGGCTACGGGACTGGCGGGAACGGGGAGACCCAGTACTTC. Its translation is CASGYGTGGNGETQYF.

The chain combines TRBV24-1 with TRBJ2-6, with 7 bases matching TRBD1. The CDR3 loop spans 16 amino acids. Germline CDR1 is KGHDR and CDR2 is SFDVKD. V was clipped by 4 bases and J by 4 bases; unmatched bases: 6. CDR3 in amino acids: CATSDHPGQGANVLTF. CDR3 DNA sequence: TGTGCCACCAGTGACCATCCGGGACAGGGGGCCAACGTCCTGACTTTC.

The chain recombines TRBV12-3 or TRBV12-4 with TRBJ2-7; D tentatively fits TRBD1 or TRBD2 (5 bases each). The CDR3 is 13 residues long. V was shortened by 6 bases and J by 4 bases, with 13 bases between the two germline ends. Here the CDR3 DNA reads TGTGCCAGCAGCAATGGGGGAGCGTACGAGCAGTACTTC. Its translation is CASSNGGAYEQYF.

The chain employs TRBV20-1 and TRBJ2-1; D might be TRBD2 (6 bases). This CDR3 comprises 13 residues. Germline CDR1 reads DFQATT; CDR2 reads SNEGSKA (reference sequence). With 5 bases removed from V and 8 bases from J, the gap between germline ends came to 16 bases. The DNA for the CDR3 is TGCAGTGCTCCTCGCGAGACTAGTTATGAGCAGTTCTTC. This encodes CSAPRETSYEQFF.

This sequence joins TRBV5-1 and TRBJ2-5; D remains unclear. The J call may be mistaken, given a closer DNA end match to TRBJ2-7. The CDR3 runs to 10 residues. CDR1 SGHRS and CDR2 YFSETQ come from the germline V gene. CDR3 loop: CASSWYEQYF. The CDR3, as DNA: TGCGCCAGCAGCTGGTACGAGCAGTACTTC.